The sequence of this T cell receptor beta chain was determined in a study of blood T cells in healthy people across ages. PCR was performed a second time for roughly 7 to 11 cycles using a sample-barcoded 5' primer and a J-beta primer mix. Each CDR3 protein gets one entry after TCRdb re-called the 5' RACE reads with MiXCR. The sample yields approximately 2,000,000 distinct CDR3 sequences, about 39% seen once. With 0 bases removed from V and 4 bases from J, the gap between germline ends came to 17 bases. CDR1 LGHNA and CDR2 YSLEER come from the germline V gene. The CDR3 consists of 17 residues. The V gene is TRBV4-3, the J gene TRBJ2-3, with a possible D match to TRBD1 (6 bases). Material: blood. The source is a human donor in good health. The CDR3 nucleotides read TGCGCCAGCAGCCAAGATTACGGGACACGGGCCCCAGATACGCAGTATTTT. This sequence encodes CASSQDYGTRAPDTQYF.